This T cell receptor (beta chain) emerged from a study of T cell responses to AZD1222 COVID-19 vaccine. Study-wide points: The sample set comprised mostly white British donors with more females, and clonal diversity was possibly underestimated. Nearly half of spike-specific TCRs reportedly go after variant regions that carry no mutations.

V dropped 0 bases and J dropped 4 bases, with 10 bases sitting between them. Germline CDR1 LGHNA, CDR2 YSLEER. This CDR3 contains 15 residues. TCRdb's copy holds only in-frame clones and misses some; the assay was immunoSEQ multiplex PCR. The repertoire has 110,000 or so clones, approximately 88% of them found once; the top ten carry under 6.5%. With respect to this clone: Antigen unknown.

Second-dose recipients at about 4 or about 12 weeks were treated as one pooled group. The receptor comes from an adult who received the AZD1222 COVID-19 vaccine. The sequencing used peripheral blood, collected 28 days after the second AZD1222 dose. The chain recombines TRBV4-3 with TRBJ1-5; a possible D gene is TRBD1 (5 bases). The CDR3 here is CASSQERGENQPQHF. The CDR3 DNA reads TGCGCCAGCAGCCAAGAGCGAGGGGAGAATCAGCCCCAGCATTTT.